This T cell receptor (delta chain) appears in the sequencing data of a study of gamma-delta chains in newborns, infants, children. Study-level background: Microbial exposure reportedly drives polyclonal innate γδ T cell expansion after birth.

This CDR3 has 18 residues. CDR1 and CDR2 from the germline V gene are GEAIGNYY and EKD. TCRdb reprocessed the reads through CATT. This table holds a few thousand delta-chain clones, 3% found once. This clone has just a few counts. A far larger clone is one nucleotide away, so this likely arose from a read error. Other DNA sequences from this sample encode an identical CDR3 as well. The origin of this receptor is a child who was a newborn, infant or young child, either healthy, febrile or measles-vaccinated (not recorded which). The chain combines TRDV2 with TRDJ3, with D possibly being TRDD3 (5 bases). Material for sequencing was blood. The CDR3 region has the DNA TGTGCCTGTGACGTCAGGATTTCGACCGCCTGGGACACCCGGCAGATGTTTTTC. Encoded protein: CACDVRISTAWDTRQMFF.